This entry lists 32 T cell receptor beta chains sequenced from one sample in a study of CD8 T cells in ankylosing spondylitis. Their antigen targets remain unknown. Notes on the study in general: Characteristic, it appeared, of ankylosing spondylitis blood was a TCR beta motif of eight highly homologous variants.

A single record per CDR3 protein comes from TCRdb applying MiXCR to the 5' RACE reads. The repertoire has some 840,000 distinct CDR3 sequences, 12% of them found once; the top ten carry about 0.49%. Sequenced input: blood, either unsorted or a sorted T cell fraction (not recorded which). All receptors derive from a male donor with ankylosing spondylitis.

This clonotype came up a few times. This chain links TRBV28 with TRBJ1-5; D not resolved. From germline, CDR1 is MDHEN and CDR2 SYDVKM. V lost 8 bases and J lost 2, with 7 bases in between. The CDR3 is 12 residues long. CDR3 nucleotide sequence: TGTGCCAGCCATGACGGCAATCAGCCCCAGCATTTT. This codes for CASHDGNQPQHF.

This clonotype was seen many times. The chain has TRBV20-1 and TRBJ1-1; TRBD1 aligns across 10 bases. The CDR3 runs to 15 residues. Germline CDR1 reads DFQATT; CDR2 reads SNEGSKA (reference sequence). V lost 0 bases and J lost 4; bases outside the gene matches: 5. Here the CDR3 reads CSARDTRTGGTEAFF. In DNA, the CDR3 is TGCAGTGCTAGAGATACCAGGACAGGGGGCACTGAAGCTTTCTTT.

V and J are TRBV7-2 and TRBJ2-7; TRBD2 agrees at 12 bases. V was clipped by 5 bases and J by 2 bases; unmatched bases: 7. From germline, CDR1 is SGHTA and CDR2 FQGNSA. There are 16 residues in the CDR3. The CDR3 loop reads CASSHRLAGDPYEQYF. DNA of the CDR3: TGTGCCAGCAGCCACAGACTAGCGGGAGACCCCTACGAGCAGTACTTC.

This clonotype has only a few counts. This rearrangement joins TRBV20-1 to TRBJ2-7; TRBD1 agrees at 8 bases. The V gene's germline CDR1 is DFQATT and CDR2 SNEGSKA (reference sequence). This CDR3 region has 16 residues. J was trimmed by 2 bases and V by 5 bases; bases with no gene match: 14. The CDR3 spells CSADRRGQEHTYEQYF. The CDR3 DNA sequence: TGCAGTGCTGATCGAAGGGGACAGGAACATACCTACGAGCAGTACTTC.

This clonotype was picked up a small number of times. The V gene is TRBV7-2, the J gene TRBJ2-7; D uncertain. There are 15 residues in the CDR3. Trimming shortened V by 6 bases and J by 5 bases, and 20 bases separated the two germline ends. Germline CDR1 and CDR2: SGHTA and FQGNSA. CDR3 nucleotides: TGTGCCAGCAGGAGGTCAGTAATAGCCATGGACGAGCAGTACTTC. It encodes CASRRSVIAMDEQYF.

This chain uses TRBV29-1 with TRBJ1-1; 7 bases match TRBD1. The V and J ends lost 7 bases and 4 bases, in that order; junction bases with no gene match: 9. This CDR3 region has 13 residues. Per the germline V gene, CDR1 is SQVTM and CDR2 is ANQGSEA. The CDR3 protein is CSARQGSPTEAFF. The CDR3 DNA reads TGCAGCGCGAGACAGGGATCCCCCACTGAAGCTTTCTTT.

The chain carries TRBV6-6 and TRBJ2-7; D gene unclear. Trimming cost V 2 bases and J 4 bases, with 9 bases left between them. The CDR3 sequence is 13 residues long. The germline gives CDR1 MNHNY, CDR2 SVGAGI (reference sequence). Here the CDR3 reads CASSYETSYEQYF. In DNA form, the CDR3 reads TGTGCCAGCAGTTACGAGACCAGTTACGAGCAGTACTTC.

The chain employs TRBV10-3 and TRBJ2-1; TRBD1 matches at 7 bases. In germline, CDR1 is ENHRY, CDR2 SYGVKD. There are 12 residues in the CDR3. The J segment lost 15 bases and the V segment lost 0 bases, leaving 5 bases of the junction unmatched. CDR3 loop: CAISESGTVPFF. CDR3 DNA sequence: TGTGCCATCAGTGAGTCAGGGACAGTGCCGTTCTTC.

This clonotype has just a few counts. The rearrangement joins TRBV10-3 to TRBJ1-2, with D possibly being TRBD1 (5 bases). This CDR3 has 12 amino acids. V dropped 6 bases and J dropped 4 bases, with 9 bases sitting between them. The germline gives CDR1 ENHRY, CDR2 SYGVKD. The CDR3 DNA sequence: TGTGCCATCAGATGGGACGGCTATGGCTACACCTTC. It encodes CAIRWDGYGYTF.

This clonotype was counted between two and nine times. This chain joins TRBV20-1 and TRBJ1-1, with unresolved D. This CDR3 has 14 amino acids. V shed 7 bases and J shed 0 bases, with 15 bases lying between them. CDR1 is DFQATT and CDR2 is SNEGSKA in the germline V gene (reference sequence). The CDR3 reads CSGGGSTLNTEAFF. The CDR3 DNA follows: TGCAGTGGGGGAGGTTCTACGCTGAACACTGAAGCTTTCTTT.

This chain joins TRBV12-3 or TRBV12-4 and TRBJ2-1; D ambiguous. The V end lost 3 bases, the J end lost 0 bases, and 9 bases lay between the germline ends. The CDR3 runs to 15 residues. CDR3 sequence (DNA): TGTGCCAGCAGTTTGAGGTTTAGCTCCTACAATGAGCAGTTCTTC. This sequence encodes CASSLRFSSYNEQFF.

This clonotype was recorded at least ten times. This chain uses TRBV7-9 with TRBJ1-4; unclear D gene. Per germline, CDR1 SEHNR and CDR2 FQNEAQ (reference sequence). Trimming cost V 1 base and J 5 bases, with 11 bases left between them. The CDR3 extends over 15 amino acids. Here the CDR3 reads CASSLGRSTNEKLFF. CDR3 nucleotide sequence: TGTGCCAGCAGCTTAGGAAGGTCGACAAATGAAAAACTGTTTTTT.

J is TRBJ2-1 and V is TRBV30; D gene uncertain. The CDR3 runs 12 residues. Germline V gene sequence: CDR1 GTSNPN, CDR2 SVGIG (reference sequence). Trimming took 4 bases from V and 4 from J, leaving 8 bases between them. The CDR3, as DNA: TGTGCCTGGAATACTCAGTACAATGAGCAGTTCTTC. Amino acid sequence: CAWNTQYNEQFF.

V gene TRBV20-1 combines with J gene TRBJ2-1, with 13 bases matching TRBD2. CDR1 DFQATT and CDR2 SNEGSKA come from the germline V gene (reference sequence). The trim removed 0 bases at V and 4 bases at J, leaving 6 bases unmatched. CDR3 length equals 17 residues. Here the CDR3 DNA reads TGCAGTGCTAGAGATTCAGGGACTAGCGGGACTTACAATGAGCAGTTCTTC. Translation gives CSARDSGTSGTYNEQFF.

In its sample, this clonotype was seen many times. The rearrangement links TRBV20-1 to TRBJ2-3, with D perhaps matching TRBD1 or TRBD2 (6 bases each). This CDR3 region has 15 residues. CDR1 is DFQATT, CDR2 SNEGSKA, per germline (reference sequence). V lost 4 bases and J 5 bases, leaving 19 bases between the germline ends. The CDR3 sequence is CSAIGTPGGGDTQYF. CDR3 nucleotides: TGCAGTGCTATCGGGACACCCGGGGGAGGAGATACGCAGTATTTT.

The CDR3 sequence: CASKGSSYNEQFF. The CDR3 DNA reads as TGTGCCAGCAAAGGTAGCTCCTACAATGAGCAGTTCTTC. V and J are TRBV6-2 or TRBV6-3 and TRBJ2-1; D call uncertain. Germline assignment: CDR1 MNHEY and CDR2 SVGEGT. This CDR3 has 13 residues. V lost 7 bases and J 0 bases, leaving 7 bases between the germline ends.

Many counts were recorded for this clonotype. The chain joins TRBV12-3 or TRBV12-4 to TRBJ2-5; D is uncertain. This CDR3 spans 13 amino acids. The V end was cut by 3 bases, the J end by 4 bases, with 9 bases between. The CDR3 spells CASSFWGAETQYF. In DNA, the CDR3 is TGTGCCAGCAGTTTCTGGGGTGCAGAGACCCAGTACTTC.

The chain joins TRBV5-1 to TRBJ1-2; maybe TRBD1 (5 bases). From germline, CDR1 is SGHRS and CDR2 YFSETQ. Trimming stripped 0 bases from V and 7 bases from J, with 16 bases between. CDR3 length: 15 amino acids. The CDR3 DNA is TGCGCCAGCAGCTTGGTCCTCTCGGGGCCGGTTGGCTACACCTTC. Its protein is CASSLVLSGPVGYTF. The entire variable domain, with the rest obtained from reference TRBV5-1 and TRBJ1-2, is as follows: KAGVTQTPRYLIKTRGQQVTLSCSPISGHRSVSWYQQTPGQGLQFLFEYFSETQRNKGNFPGRFSGRQFSNSRSEMNVSTLELGDSALYLCASSLVLSGPVGYTFGSGTRLTVV.

The genes are TRBV6-1 and TRBJ1-2; 7 bases are a match to TRBD1. The CDR3 extends over 14 amino acids. Trimming at V came to 6 bases and at J to 4 bases, leaving 8 bases not matched to a gene. Per germline, CDR1 MNHNS and CDR2 SASEGT. The CDR3 nucleotides are TGTGCCAGCAGCGAGCCAGGGGGATTCTATGGCTACACCTTC. Protein product: CASSEPGGFYGYTF.

This clonotype has at least ten counts. This chain uses TRBV10-3 with TRBJ2-2, with 8 bases identical to TRBD1. The CDR3 loop spans 13 amino acids. V trimming: 6 bases; J trimming: 5 bases; junction bases outside the gene matches: 2. Germline-derived CDR1 and CDR2 are ENHRY and SYGVKD. This CDR3 is CAIRDRATGELFF. DNA for the CDR3: TGTGCCATCAGGGACAGGGCAACCGGGGAGCTGTTTTTT.

This clonotype showed up many times. Compared with germline, one end of the junction differs, possibly owing to a read error. The rearrangement joins TRBV6-1 to TRBJ1-1; D gene unclear. Germline V gives CDR1 MNHNS, CDR2 SASEGT. The CDR3 is made up of 14 amino acids. The CDR3 nucleotides read TGCGCCAGCAGCCCCCGGGCCCTGAACACTGAAGCTTTCTTT. This sequence encodes CASSPRALNTEAFF.

This clonotype was seen ten or more times. The CDR3 is CASSLRTGSNSPLHF. The CDR3 bases are TGTGCCAGCAGCTTGCGGACAGGGTCAAATTCACCCCTCCACTTT. This chain links TRBV21-1 with TRBJ1-6; TRBD1 was called by the table and not checked on the DNA. TRBV21-1 is shown as a pseudogene. The CDR3 spans 15 residues.

This clonotype was counted many times. The V gene is TRBV6-1, the J gene TRBJ1-1; 7 bases match TRBD1. This CDR3 is 14 amino acids long. With V trimmed by 6 bases and J by 3 bases, 7 bases remained unmatched. Germline CDR1 and CDR2: MNHNS and SASEGT. CDR3 sequence (DNA): TGTGCCAGCAGCCGAGGGGGCTTGTACACTGAAGCTTTCTTT. Translating it yields CASSRGGLYTEAFF.

This clonotype was observed a few times. The chain joins TRBV20-1 to TRBJ1-4; no definite D call. The V gene's germline CDR1 is DFQATT and CDR2 SNEGSKA (reference sequence). The CDR3 contains 10 residues. Trimming took 5 bases from V and 8 from J, leaving 6 bases between them. The CDR3 region has the DNA TGCAGTGCTGTAGGGGAAAAACTGTTTTTT. Its translation: CSAVGEKLFF.

This clonotype was seen a handful of times. V gene TRBV6-5 combines with J gene TRBJ1-1, with D perhaps TRBD1 (6 bases). Germline values: CDR1 MNHEY, CDR2 SVGAGI. This CDR3 contains 14 residues. V was pared by 4 bases and J by 5 bases, with 14 bases between. CDR3 in DNA: TGTGCCAGCAGTTTCGGGACACGGGAGACTGAAGCTTTCTTT. It specifies CASSFGTRETEAFF.

This clonotype was detected ten times or more. The chain links TRBV4-3 to TRBJ2-7; TRBD1 or TRBD2 may be the D gene (5 bases each). Germline V gene data show CDR1 as LGHNA and CDR2 as YSLEER. The CDR3 consists of 18 residues. Trimming took off 1 base at V and 2 bases at J, with 21 bases between the two ends. Written as DNA, the CDR3 is TGCGCCAGCAGCCAAGCGCCCTCGTCCGGGACGCTTACCTACGAGCAGTACTTC. This codes for CASSQAPSSGTLTYEQYF.

This rearrangement joins TRBV7-2 to TRBJ2-7; TRBD2 aligns across 13 bases. V was pared by 4 bases and J by 6 bases, with 6 bases of the junction left unmatched. The CDR3 consists of 15 residues. The germline V gene has CDR1 SGHTA and CDR2 FQGNSA. The CDR3 bases are TGTGCCAGCAGCTCGGCGGGACTAGCGGGGTTCGAGCAGTACTTC. This translates into CASSSAGLAGFEQYF.

The chain combines TRBV20-1 with TRBJ1-2; D gene ambiguous. The CDR3 spans 10 residues. The V gene's germline CDR1 is DFQATT and CDR2 SNEGSKA (reference sequence). Written as DNA, the CDR3 is TGCAGCGTAAAGGCCCTCCCCTACACCTTC. Protein: CSVKALPYTF.

The chain employs TRBV20-1 and TRBJ2-3; 13 nucleotides agree with TRBD2. The CDR3 totals 15 residues. Germline loops: CDR1 DFQATT, CDR2 SNEGSKA (reference sequence). Trimming took 4 bases from V and 3 from J; bases not matched to a gene: 4. For the CDR3, the DNA is TGCAGTGCTACAACGGGACTAGCGGGGACAGATACGCAGTATTTT. This codes for CSATTGLAGTDTQYF.

Only a few counts were recorded for this clonotype. V gene TRBV7-2 combines with J gene TRBJ2-5, with D tentatively TRBD1 (6 bases). This CDR3 has 14 amino acids. CDR1 and CDR2 from the germline V gene are SGHTA and FQGNSA. Trimming took off 4 bases at V and 3 bases at J, with 12 bases between the two ends. Here the CDR3 reads CASSSGTLKETQYF. In DNA, the CDR3 is TGTGCCAGCAGCTCCGGGACACTTAAAGAGACCCAGTACTTC.

V usage is TRBV18 and J usage is TRBJ1-6, with D uncertain. This CDR3 has 14 residues. V shed 3 bases and J shed 4 bases, with 7 bases lying between them. CDR1 is KGHSH and CDR2 is LQKENI in the germline V gene. The CDR3 DNA reads TGTGCCAGCTCACCGGGAAGGTATAATTCACCCCTCCACTTT. Protein product: CASSPGRYNSPLHF.

The rearrangement joins TRBV4-1 to TRBJ2-7; 10 bases match TRBD2. The CDR3 is 16 amino acids. Trimming cost V 4 bases and J 4 bases; bases outside gene matches: 10. Looked up from germline, CDR1 is MGHRA and CDR2 is YSYEKL. The CDR3 nucleotides are TGCGCCAGCAGCCCTTGGACTAGCGGAGGGCGGTACGAGCAGTACTTC. It translates to CASSPWTSGGRYEQYF.